The rows below give T cell receptor beta chains drawn from one sample of a study of technical replicates of blood from several donors. The protocol was immunoSEQ multiplex PCR, while the TCRdb copy is restricted to in-frame clones and leaves out a portion. Found here are about 70,000 clones, around 97% of them singletons; the top ten hold 0.2% to 0.25%. The material sequenced was T cells isolated from PBMCs. These receptors originate from a human donor in good health. Both conserved end residues are part of each CDR3. The D gene is left open where the match is weak. Rows may omit the clone size; those that give it use once, few, many or a size class.

>TRBV25-1|TRBD1|TRBJ2-7|once|15
CASSERQGVSYEQYF
TGTGCCAGCAGTGAAAGGCAGGGGGTGTCCTACGAGCAGTACTTC
>TRBV4-1|TRBD1|TRBJ2-5|NA|20
CASSQVTFLGTGAPQETQYF
TGCGCCAGCAGCCAAGTAACTTTCTTGGGGACAGGGGCCCCTCAAGAGACCCAGTACTTC
>TRBV27|NA|TRBJ2-7|NA|16
CASSHRKRTAAYEQYF
TGTGCCAGCAGCCACCGCAAAAGGACAGCTGCCTACGAGCAGTACTTC
>TRBV5-6|NA|TRBJ2-1|NA|15
CASSRGWSARNEQFF
TGTGCCAGCAGCCGCGGGTGGAGCGCACGCAATGAGCAGTTCTTC
>TRBV4-2|TRBD1|TRBJ1-5|NA|15
CASSLGQGRNQPQHF
TGTGCCAGCAGCCTAGGACAGGGAAGAAATCAGCCCCAGCATTTT
>TRBV11-3|NA|TRBJ2-7|NA|16
CASSLVVGLGSYEQYF
TGTGCCAGCAGCTTAGTGGTCGGGTTAGGATCCTACGAGCAGTACTTC
>TRBV9|NA|TRBJ2-2|NA|14
CASSVDGNTGELFF
TGTGCCAGCAGCGTAGACGGGAACACCGGGGAGCTGTTTTTT
>TRBV2|NA|TRBJ1-5|NA|14
CASSDLAGDQPQHF
TGTGCCAGCAGTGATCTCGCAGGGGATCAGCCCCAGCATTTT
>TRBV28|TRBD1|TRBJ2-7|NA|16
CASSSPVQGSSYEQYF
TGTGCCAGCAGTTCCCCGGTACAGGGGTCGTCCTACGAGCAGTACTTC
>TRBV2|NA|TRBJ1-4|NA|14
CASSEQGLNEKLFF
TGTGCCAGCAGTGAACAGGGGCTAAATGAAAAACTGTTTTTT